The 10 T cell receptor beta chains below come from one sample, sequenced in a study of immune evolution from preneoplasia to lung adenocarcinoma. Repertoires were generated with immunoSEQ multiplex PCR, while TCRdb's copy carries only in-frame clones and drops some. Altogether 14,000 or so clones are present, over 75% being singletons, with the ten largest covering approximately 2.8%. Sequenced input: FFPE lung adenocarcinoma in situ tissue. Every receptor here comes from a donor at least 70 years old with lung adenocarcinoma.

The chain joins TRBV11-2 to TRBJ2-1; D is uncertain. The germline CDR1 and CDR2 sequences are SGHAT and FQNNGV. V was pared by 1 base and J by 2 bases, with 9 bases between. This CDR3 is built from 15 residues. The CDR3 loop is CASSLGWKTYNEQFF. The CDR3 DNA reads TGTGCCAGCAGCTTAGGGTGGAAAACCTACAATGAGCAGTTCTTC.

J is TRBJ2-3 and V is TRBV9, with 8 positions matching TRBD2. J gave up 1 base and V 7 bases, and 8 bases lay outside the gene matches. CDR3 length: 15 amino acids. CDR1 is SGDLS, CDR2 YYNGEE, per germline. The CDR3 here is CASGGLGMGTDTQYF. The CDR3 bases are TGTGCCAGCGGGGGACTAGGCATGGGCACAGATACGCAGTATTTT.

Worth noting for this clone: At one end the junction does not follow the germline gene, possibly because of a read error. Other nucleotide sequences from this sample produce the same CDR3. CDR3 sequence reads: CASSPWAGTSGANVLTF. In DNA, the CDR3 is TGTGCCAGCAGCCCATGGGCAGGGACGTCTGGGGCCAATGTCCTGACTTTC. The V and J genes are TRBV7-9 and TRBJ2-6; D possibly matches TRBD1 or TRBD2 (5 bases each). CDR3 length: 17 residues. Germline lookup yields CDR1 SEHNR and CDR2 FQNEAQ (reference sequence).

This chain uses TRBV27 with TRBJ2-3; 7 positions match TRBD2. J gave up 15 bases and V 8 bases, and 5 bases lay outside the gene matches. The CDR3 has 9 amino acids. In germline, CDR1 is MNHEY, CDR2 SMNVEV (reference sequence). CDR3 nucleotide sequence: TGTGCCAGCGGGACTACGAAATATTTT. It encodes CASGTTKYF.

The chain links TRBV5-1 to TRBJ2-2; TRBD1 agrees at 8 bases. The CDR3 length is 15 residues. With 1 base clipped from V and 5 bases from J, the junction kept 4 bases outside the gene matches. Germline assignment: CDR1 SGHRS and CDR2 YFSETQ. The CDR3 DNA sequence: TGCGCCAGCAGCTTGTCAGGGGGCGATACCGGGGAGCTGTTTTTT. Translated: CASSLSGGDTGELFF.

J is TRBJ2-1 and V is TRBV9, with 15 bases lining up with TRBD2. J lost 0 bases, V lost 5 bases, and 6 bases had no gene match. Germline CDR1 and CDR2: SGDLS and YYNGEE. The CDR3 loop spans 18 amino acids. The CDR3 here is CASSPGTSGRSSYNEQFF. CDR3 in DNA: TGTGCCAGCAGTCCCGGGACTAGCGGGAGGAGCTCCTACAATGAGCAGTTCTTC.

The J gene is TRBJ2-7, the V gene TRBV20-1, with D possibly TRBD1 on 5 matching bases. CDR3 length: 11 residues. Trimming pared 6 bases from V and 8 bases from J, leaving 14 bases between. The germline V gene encodes CDR1 DFQATT and CDR2 SNEGSKA (reference sequence). CDR3 amino acids: CSAGRKDKQYF. CDR3 coding DNA: TGCAGTGCAGGACGGAAGGACAAGCAGTACTTC.

CDR3 in DNA: TGTGCCATCAGTGAAAGGGCAGGGGGAAGCAATCAGCCCCAGCATTTT. This translates into CAISERAGGSNQPQHF. The chain links TRBV10-3 to TRBJ1-5; TRBD1 aligns across 7 bases. V shed 3 bases and J 1 base; nucleotides not matched to a gene: 6. This CDR3 is built from 16 residues. The germline V gene encodes CDR1 ENHRY and CDR2 SYGVKD.

The CDR3 sequence: CASTPRPTGVNTEAFF. The DNA for the CDR3 is TGCGCCAGCACCCCAAGGCCTACAGGTGTGAACACTGAAGCTTTCTTT. The rearrangement joins TRBV5-1 to TRBJ1-1, with D maybe TRBD1 (5 bases). The germline gives CDR1 SGHRS, CDR2 YFSETQ. The CDR3 consists of 16 residues. Trimming removed 6 bases at V and 0 bases at J, with 18 bases between.

The V call is TRBV5-4, the J call TRBJ1-1, with D tentatively TRBD1 (5 bases). V was pared by 2 bases and J by 10 bases, with 12 bases between. Germline V CDR1 and CDR2: SGHNT, YYREEE (reference sequence). The CDR3 extends over 12 amino acids. CDR3 in amino acids: CASSFDRDGAFF. CDR3 nucleotides: TGTGCCAGCAGCTTCGACCGGGACGGAGCTTTCTTT.